Presented here are 9 T cell receptor beta chains from one specimen sequenced in a study of OX40 agonist ivuxolimab in advanced cancers. Sequenced by immunoSEQ multiplex PCR; TCRdb stores in-frame clones only, minus some. This sample has over 40,000 clones, with over 75% found just once. Sample: CD4+ or CD8+ T cells sorted from blood, taken in a trial of the OX40 agonist ivuxolimab. Receptor source: an adult with an advanced solid tumor such as melanoma, head and neck, liver or kidney cancer.

The rearrangement uses TRBV11-3 and TRBJ2-7; 9 bases are a match to TRBD2. CDR1 and CDR2 (germline): SGHNT, YENEEA. V lost 1 base, J lost 5 bases, and 9 bases stayed unmatched. The CDR3 contains 16 residues. Written as DNA, the CDR3 is TGTGCCAGCAGCTTAGGGGGTAGCGGGAGTTCCGACGAGCAGTACTTC. It yields the protein CASSLGGSGSSDEQYF.

V and J are TRBV30 and TRBJ2-5; D possibly corresponds to TRBD1 (5 bases). The CDR3 covers 13 residues. Deletions cut 8 bases from V and 7 bases from J, with 20 bases between. Germline values: CDR1 GTSNPN, CDR2 SVGIG (reference sequence). DNA of the CDR3: TGTGCCAGTGGGGCAGGAGTACCGGTGACCCAGTACTTC. Encoded protein: CASGAGVPVTQYF. Looking up the rest from reference TRBV30 and TRBJ2-5 gives the full variable domain: SQTIHQWPATLVQPVGSPLSLECTVEGTSNPNLYWYRQAAGRGLQLLFYSVGIGQISSEVPQNLSASRPQDRQFILSSKKLLLSDSGFYLCASGAGVPVTQYFGPGTRLLVL.

The J gene is TRBJ2-7, the V gene TRBV19, with 14 bases fitting TRBD2. Germline loops: CDR1 LNHDA, CDR2 SQIVND (reference sequence). V lost 4 bases, J lost 8 bases, and 10 bases stayed unmatched. The CDR3 is made up of 16 amino acids. Here the CDR3 reads CASSRVPGLAGVQQYF. In nucleotides, the CDR3 is TGTGCCAGTAGTAGGGTGCCGGGACTAGCGGGAGTTCAGCAGTACTTC.

V and J are TRBV18 and TRBJ2-1; TRBD1 agrees at 10 bases. Germline V CDR1 and CDR2: KGHSH, LQKENI. With V trimmed by 6 bases and J by 9 bases, 11 bases remained unmatched. This CDR3 has 15 amino acids. The CDR3 is CASSTGTGVRPEQFF. In DNA form, the CDR3 reads TGTGCCAGCTCCACCGGGACAGGGGTTAGACCTGAGCAGTTCTTC.

The chain is built from TRBV11-3 and TRBJ1-2, with 9 bases fitting TRBD1. The CDR3 is made up of 15 amino acids. Germline CDR1 reads SGHNT; CDR2 reads YENEEA. V lost 3 bases, J lost 8 bases, and 10 bases stayed unmatched. CDR3 coding DNA: TGTGCCAGCAGCTTCGGGACAGGGAATTTGAGGGGCTACACCTTC. Translated: CASSFGTGNLRGYTF.

This clone is a singleton in its sample. J is TRBJ2-7 and V is TRBV6-5; D tentatively reads TRBD1 or TRBD2 (5 bases each). Trimming removed 6 bases from V and 1 base from J, with 16 bases in between. Germline CDR1 MNHEY, CDR2 SVGAGI. The CDR3 consists of 15 residues. CDR3 nucleotide sequence: TGTGCCAGCAGCCCGCCCGGGACCCTATCCTACGAGCAGTACTTC. It is translated as CASSPPGTLSYEQYF.

This clone was seen just once. This chain joins TRBV7-2 and TRBJ2-3; D gene uncertain. Trimming removed 5 bases from V and 3 bases from J, with 12 bases in between. This CDR3 is built from 14 residues. The germline V gene has CDR1 SGHTA and CDR2 FQGNSA. The CDR3 loop is CASSGVSRTDTQYF. The DNA for the CDR3 is TGTGCCAGCAGCGGGGTTTCGCGGACAGATACGCAGTATTTT.

The CDR3 reads CASSPPAGGNQPQHF. The DNA of the CDR3 is TGTGCCAGCTCACCCCCAGCAGGAGGCAATCAGCCCCAGCATTTT. The chain joins TRBV18 to TRBJ1-5; no definite D call. Germline-derived CDR1 and CDR2 are KGHSH and LQKENI. Trimming left V 3 bases short and J 2 bases short, with 11 bases between. The CDR3 totals 15 residues.

The chain has TRBV4-1 and TRBJ2-4; 7 bases align to TRBD2. CDR1 MGHRA and CDR2 YSYEKL come from the germline V gene. The CDR3 runs 14 residues. V shed 1 base, J shed 11 bases, and the junction held 8 bases outside the gene matches. Here the CDR3 reads CASSQVVAGGFQYF. As DNA, the CDR3 is TGCGCCAGCAGCCAAGTGGTAGCGGGCGGGTTTCAGTACTTC.